This T cell receptor beta chain was captured in a study of blood T cell repertoires in COVID-19. V lost 2 bases and J 2 bases, leaving 15 bases between the germline ends. The CDR3 totals 16 residues. CDR1 is MNHEY, CDR2 SVGAGI, per germline. The data were produced by immunoSEQ multiplex PCR, yet TCRdb's version contains in-frame clones alone and is incomplete. Among about 270,000 clones listed, about 85% were seen once. The sequencing sample was made of peripheral blood. The origin of this receptor is a woman between 50 and 59 years old with active or convalescent COVID-19. The V and J genes are TRBV6-5 and TRBJ2-5; D remains unclear. DNA for the CDR3: TGTGCCAGCAGTTACGCCCACCAAGCAGGTCAAGAGACCCAGTACTTC. Protein: CASSYAHQAGQETQYF.